Presented here are 16 T cell receptor beta chains from one specimen sequenced in a study of blood T cells in healthy people across ages. It was with a sample-barcoded 5' primer and a J-beta primer mix that a second PCR of roughly 7 to 12 cycles was run. From the 5' RACE reads, TCRdb called clonotypes with MiXCR, one entry per CDR3 protein. The profile shows about 400,000 distinct CDR3 sequences, more than 45% of them singletons. Sequenced: blood. These receptors were taken from a man aged 60-69 years in good health.

About this clonotype: Germline is not matched at one junction end, which may reflect a read error. The chain is built from TRBV11-1 and TRBJ2-1, with 9 bases identical to TRBD2. Germline assignment: CDR1 SGHAT and CDR2 FQDESV (reference sequence). The CDR3 consists of 16 residues. CDR3 DNA: TGTGCCAGCAGATCTATAGCGGGAGTGAACACCGGGGAGCTGTTCTTC. It is translated as CASRSIAGVNTGELFF.

Only a few counts were recorded for this clonotype. The chain couples TRBV20-1 to TRBJ2-7; 7 bases line up with TRBD1. CDR1 and CDR2 (germline): DFQATT, SNEGSKA (reference sequence). The CDR3 totals 12 residues. V dropped 4 bases and J dropped 2; count of bases not matched to a gene: 2. DNA for the CDR3: TGCAGTGCTATGACAGGGCCCTACGAGCAGTACTTC. Protein product: CSAMTGPYEQYF.

Only one count was recorded for this clonotype. This chain connects TRBV7-2 to TRBJ2-5; D assignment may be TRBD1 or TRBD2 (6 bases each). The better agreement between TRBJ2-7 and the DNA end casts doubt on the J call. CDR1 is SGHTA and CDR2 is FQGNSA in the germline V gene. CDR3 size: 15 residues. The chain's CDR3 is CASCLIGGSGSEQYF. DNA of the CDR3: TGTGCCAGCTGCCTGATCGGGGGCTCGGGGTCCGAGCAGTACTTC.

The table lists this clonotype with many counts. The chain is built from TRBV20-1 and TRBJ2-7; the match to TRBD1 covers 9 bases. Germline V CDR1 and CDR2: DFQATT, SNEGSKA (reference sequence). J lost 4 bases, V lost 6 bases, and 10 bases had no gene match. This CDR3 region has 14 residues. The CDR3 coding sequence is TGCAGTGCGACTGCGACAGGGGGGGAATACGAGCAGTACTTC. As protein: CSATATGGEYEQYF.

The chain couples TRBV20-1 to TRBJ2-5; a possible D gene is TRBD1 (6 bases). From germline, CDR1 is DFQATT and CDR2 SNEGSKA (reference sequence). The CDR3 is 11 amino acids. Trimming removed 8 bases at V and 4 bases at J, with 11 bases between. The CDR3: CSSTGRETQYF. The DNA for the CDR3 is TGCAGTTCTACAGGGAGAGAGACCCAGTACTTC.

This clonotype appeared a few times. CDR3 loop: CARAGGSYEQYF. The CDR3 bases are TGTGCCAGAGCAGGGGGCTCCTACGAGCAGTACTTC. The chain combines TRBV21-1 with TRBJ2-7. TRBV21-1 is annotated as a pseudogene. This CDR3 region has 12 residues.

The J gene is TRBJ2-1, the V gene TRBV4-2, with D perhaps matching TRBD2 (6 bases). This CDR3 spans 17 amino acids. Looked up from germline, CDR1 is LGHNA and CDR2 is YNFKEQ. V was trimmed by 0 bases and J by 5 bases, leaving 17 bases between them. The CDR3 bases are TGTGCCAGCAGCCAAGAACCGGGACTCCCTTCCAACAATGAGCAGTTCTTC. Translated: CASSQEPGLPSNNEQFF.

The DNA for the CDR3 is TGTGCCAGCAGTGAATGGGGAGGGCAAAGCTCCTATAATTCACCCCTCCACTTT. Translation: CASSEWGGQSSYNSPLHF. J is TRBJ1-6 and V is TRBV2; D is unclear. V was clipped by 2 bases and J by 0 bases, with 14 bases between them. Germline V lookup: CDR1 SNHLY, CDR2 FYNNEI. The length of the CDR3 is 18 residues. Full variable domain (outside the CDR3, taken from reference TRBV2 and TRBJ1-6): EPEVTQTPSHQVTQMGQEVILRCVPISNHLYFYWYRQILGQKVEFLVSFYNNEISEKSEIFDDQFSVERPDGSNFTLKIRSTKLEDSAMYFCASSEWGGQSSYNSPLHFGNGTRLTVT.

The chain recombines TRBV6-2 or TRBV6-3 with TRBJ1-5; D is ambiguous. V dropped 6 bases and J dropped 1 base, with 10 bases sitting between them. The germline gives CDR1 MNHEY, CDR2 SVGEGT. There are 14 residues in the CDR3. DNA of the CDR3: TGTGCCAGCAGCGACCCCGCAAGCAATCAGCCCCAGCATTTT. This sequence encodes CASSDPASNQPQHF.

This clonotype has only one observation. The J gene is TRBJ2-1, the V gene TRBV20-1; D is undetermined. V lost 3 bases, J lost 12 bases, and 21 bases lay in between. The CDR3 loop spans 14 amino acids. Germline V CDR1 and CDR2: DFQATT, SNEGSKA (reference sequence). This CDR3 is CSASVSESTDTQFF. The CDR3 DNA reads as TGCAGTGCTAGTGTGTCCGAAAGCACAGATACGCAGTTCTTC.

The chain uses TRBV12-3 or TRBV12-4 and TRBJ2-1; D not resolved. Trimming took off 3 bases at V and 4 bases at J, with 16 bases between the two ends. CDR3 length: 16 amino acids. The CDR3 DNA reads as TGTGCCAGCAGTTTTATGGGAACGAGACTTTACAATGAGCAGTTCTTC. Translation gives CASSFMGTRLYNEQFF.

This clonotype was counted between two and nine times. This chain joins TRBV7-8 and TRBJ2-1; no firm D call. Germline V CDR1 and CDR2: SGHVS, FQNEAQ. Trimming took 5 bases from V and 7 from J, leaving 18 bases between them. CDR3 length equals 15 residues. As DNA, the CDR3 is TGTGCCAGCAGCCCTCGTTCCGCTTTAAGGAATGAGCAGTTCTTC. Translated, it gives CASSPRSALRNEQFF.

The CDR3 region has the DNA TGTGCCAGCAGCTTCCAGGGAAACTCACCCCTCCACTTT. It translates to CASSFQGNSPLHF. The rearrangement joins TRBV7-2 to TRBJ1-6, with TRBD1 as a possible D gene (5 bases). Germline lookup yields CDR1 SGHTA and CDR2 FQGNSA. The length of the CDR3 is 13 residues. Trimming removed 3 bases from V and 10 bases from J, with 10 bases in between.

This chain connects TRBV28 to TRBJ2-4, with D hard to call. The DNA end favors TRBJ2-7, so the J call may be wrong. This CDR3 has 14 amino acids. Germline V gene sequence: CDR1 MDHEN, CDR2 SYDVKM. DNA for the CDR3: TGTGCCAGCAGTTTATCGAAGGCTTCCTACGAGCAGTACTTC. Residues: CASSLSKASYEQYF.

The V and J genes are TRBV5-5 and TRBJ2-1, with 8 bases fitting TRBD2. Germline lookup yields CDR1 SGHKS and CDR2 YYEKEE (reference sequence). The CDR3 loop spans 16 amino acids. V shed 1 base, J shed 6 bases, and the junction held 9 bases outside the gene matches. CDR3: CASSLLAGGSSNEQFF. CDR3 nucleotides: TGTGCCAGCAGCTTGCTGGCGGGGGGTTCGAGCAATGAGCAGTTCTTC.

The gene calls are TRBV3-1 and TRBJ2-2; 9 bases are a match to TRBD2. V trimming: 4 bases; J trimming: 0 bases; junction bases outside the gene matches: 6. This CDR3 is built from 17 residues. From germline, CDR1 is LGHDT and CDR2 YNNKEL (reference sequence). The CDR3 here is CASSPPASGTNTGELFF. The CDR3 DNA reads TGTGCCAGCAGCCCCCCCGCTAGCGGGACGAACACCGGGGAGCTGTTTTTT.